This is a list of T cell receptor beta chains from one sample in a study of blood T cell repertoires in COVID-19. Method: immunoSEQ multiplex PCR; TCRdb's copy keeps in-frame clones and lacks some. Here the sample spans about 240,000 clones, approximately 90% being singletons. The sample comprised PBMCs or T cells enriched from blood (not recorded which). These receptor sequences come from a woman aged 25 to 39 who had recovered from COVID-19. Both conserved end residues are part of each CDR3. Each record gives: CDR3 protein, CDR3 DNA, J gene, D gene, V gene, clone size. The D gene is left open where the match is weak. A row's size may be missing; if present it is once, few, many or a size class.

CASSPGGETQYF TGTGCCAGCAGCCCGGGGGGAGAGACCCAGTACTTC TRBJ2-5 TRBD2 TRBV14 NA
CASSLAGAVGINEQFF TGTGCCAGCAGCTTAGCCGGAGCGGTCGGGATAAATGAGCAGTTCTTC TRBJ2-1 NA TRBV7-3 NA
CASSSAQGQAREKLFF TGTGCCAGCAGTTCTGCCCAGGGACAGGCCAGAGAAAAACTGTTTTTT TRBJ1-4 TRBD1 TRBV6-5 NA
CASSLEGARGQETQYF TGTGCCAGCAGCTTAGAGGGAGCGAGAGGCCAAGAGACCCAGTACTTC TRBJ2-5 NA TRBV11-2 NA
CASSFSGIGNEQFF TGTGCCAGCAGCTTCTCCGGGATTGGGAATGAGCAGTTCTTC TRBJ2-1 NA TRBV7-3 NA
CASSLRQGNGYTF TGTGCCAGCAGTTTACGACAGGGGAATGGCTACACCTTC TRBJ1-2 TRBD1 TRBV27 many
CASRDWTIDTQYF TGTGCCAGCAGGGACTGGACGATAGATACGCAGTATTTT TRBJ2-3 NA TRBV2 NA
CASTAGQGYSPLHF TGTGCCAGTACCGCAGGACAGGGGTATTCACCCCTCCACTTT TRBJ1-6 TRBD1 TRBV19 once
CASSLDRAGIQPQHF TGTGCCAGCAGCCTCGACAGGGCTGGAATACAGCCCCAGCATTTT TRBJ1-5 TRBD1 TRBV7-2 NA
CASSDTRGGSYNEQFF TGTGCCAGCAGCGATACCCGGGGGGGATCCTACAATGAGCAGTTCTTC TRBJ2-1 TRBD2 TRBV11-2 once
CASSEGEAEGYTF TGCGCCAGCAGTGAAGGTGAAGCGGAAGGCTACACCTTC TRBJ1-2 NA TRBV10-2 NA
CASSFVRTKTQYF TGTGCCAGCAGCTTCGTCAGGACAAAGACCCAGTACTTC TRBJ2-5 NA TRBV7-4 NA
CATSDSARQGPDTQYF TGTGCCACCAGTGATTCTGCTAGACAGGGACCAGATACGCAGTATTTT TRBJ2-3 TRBD1 TRBV24-1 NA
CASTRQGNSNQPQHF TGTGCCAGCACAAGACAGGGGAATAGCAATCAGCCCCAGCATTTT TRBJ1-5 TRBD1 TRBV2 NA
CASSPGTGDSNQPQHF TGTGCCAGCAGCCCCGGGACAGGGGATAGCAATCAGCCCCAGCATTTT TRBJ1-5 TRBD1 TRBV28 NA
CASSIMGGSRNEQFF TGTGCCAGTAGTATTATGGGCGGGAGCCGTAATGAGCAGTTCTTC TRBJ2-1 TRBD2 TRBV19 NA
CASSLGSGRIQETQYF TGTGCCAGCAGCTTAGGTAGCGGTAGGATACAAGAGACCCAGTACTTC TRBJ2-5 NA TRBV13 NA
CASSPGSLKEDTEAFF TGTGCCAGCAGCCCGGGATCCTTAAAAGAGGACACTGAAGCTTTCTTT TRBJ1-1 NA TRBV11-2 NA
CASSYSRQGPYGYTF TGTGCCAGCAGTTACTCCCGACAGGGACCCTATGGCTACACCTTC TRBJ1-2 TRBD1 TRBV6-2/TRBV6-3 once
CASSGGAGGYTF TGTGCCAGCAGCGGGGGGGCGGGTGGCTACACCTTC TRBJ1-2 NA TRBV5-4 NA
CSVVLTRGAFF TGCAGCGTTGTGCTCACCAGGGGAGCTTTCTTT TRBJ1-1 NA TRBV29-1 NA
CASSQARDRGVYEQYF TGCGCCAGCAGCCAAGCCCGGGACAGGGGGGTCTACGAGCAGTACTTC TRBJ2-7 TRBD1 TRBV4-3 NA
CASNSRDYSNQPQHF TGTGCCAGCAACTCGAGAGATTATAGCAATCAGCCCCAGCATTTT TRBJ1-5 NA TRBV28 NA
CASGPSGRGQETQYF TGTGCCAGCGGACCTAGCGGGAGAGGCCAAGAGACCCAGTACTTC TRBJ2-5 TRBD2 TRBV14 NA
CASSLGSTAEAFF TGTGCCAGCAGCTTAGGGTCGACTGCTGAAGCTTTCTTT TRBJ1-1 NA TRBV11-2 few
CATSAGQHYGYTF TGTGCCACCAGTGCTGGACAGCACTATGGCTACACCTTC TRBJ1-2 NA TRBV24-1 NA
CASSGLAGQETQYF TGTGCCAGCAGTGGACTAGCGGGACAAGAGACCCAGTACTTC TRBJ2-5 TRBD2 TRBV2 NA
CASSERAGLRELFF TGTGCCAGCAGTGAAAGAGCGGGTTTAAGGGAGCTGTTTTTT TRBJ2-2 NA TRBV28 NA
CASSPRQVGYTF TGTGCCAGTAGTCCCCGACAGGTTGGCTACACCTTC TRBJ1-2 NA TRBV19 NA
CASSSYPSSYEQYF TGTGCCAGCAGCTCTTACCCGAGCTCCTACGAGCAGTACTTC TRBJ2-7 NA TRBV5-4 NA
CASSWQGRASYEQYF TGTGCCAGCAGCTGGCAGGGGCGTGCGTCCTACGAGCAGTACTTC TRBJ2-7 NA TRBV7-2 NA